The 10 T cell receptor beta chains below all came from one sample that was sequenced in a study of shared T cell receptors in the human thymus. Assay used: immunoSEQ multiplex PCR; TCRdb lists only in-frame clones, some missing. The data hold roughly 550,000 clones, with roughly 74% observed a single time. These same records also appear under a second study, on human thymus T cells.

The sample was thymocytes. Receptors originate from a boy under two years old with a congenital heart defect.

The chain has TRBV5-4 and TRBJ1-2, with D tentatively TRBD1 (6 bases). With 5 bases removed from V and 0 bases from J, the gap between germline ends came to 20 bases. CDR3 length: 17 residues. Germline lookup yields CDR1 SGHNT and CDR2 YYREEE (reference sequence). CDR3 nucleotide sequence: TGTGCCAGCAGTGATCAAAGGGGGGGGCCTTCTAACTATGGCTACACCTTC. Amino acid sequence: CASSDQRGGPSNYGYTF.

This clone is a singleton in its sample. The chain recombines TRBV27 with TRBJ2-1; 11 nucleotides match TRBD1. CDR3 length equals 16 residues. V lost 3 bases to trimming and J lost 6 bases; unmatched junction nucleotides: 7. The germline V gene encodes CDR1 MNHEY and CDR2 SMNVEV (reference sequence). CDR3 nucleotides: TGTGCCAGCAGTTTCGGTGGGACAGGGGGTCCCAATGAGCAGTTCTTC. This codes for CASSFGGTGGPNEQFF.

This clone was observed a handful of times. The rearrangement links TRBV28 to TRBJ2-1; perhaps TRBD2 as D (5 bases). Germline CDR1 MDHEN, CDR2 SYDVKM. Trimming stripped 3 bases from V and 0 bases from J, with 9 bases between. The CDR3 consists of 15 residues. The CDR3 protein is CASSFRGSSYNEQFF. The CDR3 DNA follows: TGTGCCAGCAGTTTTCGGGGTAGCTCCTACAATGAGCAGTTCTTC.

The CDR3 loop reads CASSFSARENTGELFF. As DNA, the CDR3 is TGCGCCAGCAGCTTCTCAGCCAGGGAGAACACCGGGGAGCTGTTTTTT. This chain uses TRBV5-1 with TRBJ2-2; TRBD1 might be the D (5 bases). This CDR3 has 16 residues. V lost 2 bases to trimming and J lost 1 base, with 12 bases between them. The germline gives CDR1 SGHRS, CDR2 YFSETQ.

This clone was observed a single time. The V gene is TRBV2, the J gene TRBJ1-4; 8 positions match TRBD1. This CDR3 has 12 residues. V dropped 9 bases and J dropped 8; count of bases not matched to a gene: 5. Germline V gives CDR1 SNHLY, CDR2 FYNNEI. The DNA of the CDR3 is TGTGCCAGAGGGACAGGTCACGAAAAACTGTTTTTT. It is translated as CARGTGHEKLFF.

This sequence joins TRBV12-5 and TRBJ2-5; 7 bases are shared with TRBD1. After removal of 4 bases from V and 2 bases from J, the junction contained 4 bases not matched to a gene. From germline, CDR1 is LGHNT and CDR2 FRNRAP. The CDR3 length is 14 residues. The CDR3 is CASGSKTGQETQYF. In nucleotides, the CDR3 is TGTGCTAGTGGTTCCAAGACAGGGCAAGAGACCCAGTACTTC.

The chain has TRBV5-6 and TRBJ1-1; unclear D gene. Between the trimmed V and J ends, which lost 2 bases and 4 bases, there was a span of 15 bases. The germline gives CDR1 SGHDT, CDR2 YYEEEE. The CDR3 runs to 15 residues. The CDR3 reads CASSFGWRGGTEAFF. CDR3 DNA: TGTGCCAGCAGCTTTGGCTGGCGGGGTGGCACTGAAGCTTTCTTT.

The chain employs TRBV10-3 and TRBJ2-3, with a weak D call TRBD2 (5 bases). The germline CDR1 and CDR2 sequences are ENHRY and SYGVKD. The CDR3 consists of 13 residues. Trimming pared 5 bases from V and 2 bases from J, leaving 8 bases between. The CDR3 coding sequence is TGTGCCATCAGTCCGGGATTCACAGATACGCAGTATTTT. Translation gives CAISPGFTDTQYF.

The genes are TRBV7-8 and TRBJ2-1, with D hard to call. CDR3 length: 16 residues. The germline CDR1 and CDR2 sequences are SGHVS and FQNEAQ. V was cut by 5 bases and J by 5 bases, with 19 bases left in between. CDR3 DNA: TGTGCCAGCAGCCCCAAGACGGAGACGCCACACAATGAGCAGTTCTTC. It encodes CASSPKTETPHNEQFF.

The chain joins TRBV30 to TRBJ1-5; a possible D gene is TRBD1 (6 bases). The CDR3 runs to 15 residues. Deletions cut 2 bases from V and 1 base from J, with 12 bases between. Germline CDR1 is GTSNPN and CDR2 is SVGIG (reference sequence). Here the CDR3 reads CAWSHRDNSNQPQHF. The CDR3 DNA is TGTGCCTGGAGTCACAGGGACAACAGCAATCAGCCCCAGCATTTT.